This TCR beta chain was retrieved from a study of monozygotic twins with inflammatory bowel disease. Whole-study findings and limits: Perhaps reflecting limited power, concordant and discordant twins did not differ in repertoire similarity. Different subtypes (of T cells) could not be told apart from one another.

Worth noting for this clonotype: Its antigen remains unidentified.

During cDNA synthesis, UMIs that each contained a 6-nucleotide sample barcode were added by means of template switching. Amplification used two nested PCRs: 16 cycles, then approximately 9 cycles, on TCRalpha/TCRbeta cDNA. No DNA is given; TCRdb re-called the 5' RACE reads and lists each CDR3 protein once. This sample contains approximately 400,000 distinct CDR3 sequences. The CDR3 totals 12 residues. Germline CDR1 is DFQATT and CDR2 is SNEGSKA (reference sequence). The sample taken for sequencing was blood. The origin of this receptor is a human donor with ulcerative colitis or Crohn's disease, or a healthy co-twin of an affected twin (not recorded which). This chain links TRBV20-1 with TRBJ2-7; lacking DNA, the TRBD1 call made by TCRdb goes unchecked. CDR3 protein: CSAQRLGREQYF.